A selection of T cell receptor beta chains follows, all from one sample in a study of T cells and Merkel cell carcinoma outcomes. Clones were sequenced by immunoSEQ multiplex PCR, and TCRdb holds only the in-frame ones, with some missing. The sample includes roughly 15,000 clones, roughly 80% of them seen just once. Sequencing was carried out using tumor tissue from Merkel cell carcinoma. The receptors were sampled from a human donor with Merkel cell carcinoma. CDR3s include the opening cysteine and the closing phenylalanine or tryptophan. D genes are given only for firm matches. Clone size is given for some rows only: seen once, a few or many times, or a class if the clone is expanded.

few | TRBD2 | TRBJ2-3 | TRBV9 | TGTGCCAGCAGCGACTCAGCGGGAGAGCAGTATTTT | CASSDSAGEQYF
NA | TRBD2 | TRBJ2-1 | TRBV28 | TGTGCCAGTCGACTCCTTAGCGGGAGCTCCTACAATGAGCAGTTCTTC | CASRLLSGSSYNEQFF
NA | NA | TRBJ2-6 | TRBV4-2 | TGTGCCAGCAGCTCTCGGTGGGAGGATTTGGGTGGGGCCAACGTCCTGACTTTC | CASSSRWEDLGGANVLTF
NA | TRBD2 | TRBJ2-3 | TRBV7-2 | TGTGCCAGCTCACACCCGGGGGGGCTAGCGTTTAGCACAGATACGCAGTATTTT | CASSHPGGLAFSTDTQYF
NA | TRBD1 | TRBJ1-5 | TRBV27 | TGTGCCAGCAGTACAGGGGGACCGAATCAGCCCCAGCATTTT | CASSTGGPNQPQHF
NA | NA | TRBJ2-7 | TRBV2 | TGTGCCAGCAGTGAAACGGCGGCGACCAGCTACGAGCAGTACTTC | CASSETAATSYEQYF
NA | TRBD2 | TRBJ2-3 | TRBV4-2 | TGTGCCAGCAGCCAAGATGGACTAGCGGGATCTTTGGATACGCAGTATTTT | CASSQDGLAGSLDTQYF
NA | NA | TRBJ2-1 | TRBV28 | TGTGCCACCGGCAATGAGCAGTTCTTC | CATGNEQFF
NA | TRBD2 | TRBJ2-1 | TRBV29-1 | TGCAGCGTTGCGGGGGGGTCGGTTGAGCAGTTCTTC | CSVAGGSVEQFF
once | TRBD2 | TRBJ2-1 | TRBV5-1 | TGCGCCAGCAGCTTGATAATGCGGGAGAATACCTACAATGAGCAGTTCTTC | CASSLIMRENTYNEQFF
NA | TRBD2 | TRBJ2-7 | TRBV9 | TGTGCCAGCAGCAGTAGCCGGGGTGGCGGGAGTGTCCACGAGCAGTACTTC | CASSSSRGGGSVHEQYF
NA | NA | TRBJ1-3 | TRBV5-1 | TGCGCCAGCAGCTTGGAACTGGCATTTGGAGGCCGAGGAAACACCATATATTTT | CASSLELAFGGRGNTIYF
NA | NA | TRBJ1-2 | TRBV10-3 | TGTGCCACGACCGCCTCAAACTATGGCTACACCTTC | CATTASNYGYTF
NA | TRBD2 | TRBJ2-1 | TRBV9 | TGTGCCAGCAGCGGAGGGACTAGCGGTCTGTTTAATGAGCAGTTCTTC | CASSGGTSGLFNEQFF
once | NA | TRBJ1-5 | TRBV6-6 | TGTGCCAGCAGTTACTGGGAGGACTACAGGCAGCCCCAGCATTTT | CASSYWEDYRQPQHF
few | TRBD1 | TRBJ2-7 | TRBV28 | TGTGCCAGCAGTTTGAAGGGGGCGCGTTCCTACGAGCAGTACTTC | CASSLKGARSYEQYF
few | TRBD2 | TRBJ2-5 | TRBV5-6 | TGTGCCAGCGCTGACCGGCGGGAGTACGGTGAGACCCAGTACTTC | CASADRREYGETQYF
NA | TRBD2 | TRBJ2-5 | TRBV29-1 | TGCAGCGTCTATACCGGGACTAACCAAGAGACCCAGTACTTC | CSVYTGTNQETQYF